These 20 T cell receptor beta chains share one sample of origin, sequenced in a study of metastatic and nonmetastatic thyroid tumors. The entire patient cohort was treatment-naive prior to thyroid surgery. TCRdb recomputed clones from the PCR reads via MiXCR. The sample yields approximately 86,000 clones, approximately 12% seen once. The sequencing sample was made of tumor tissue. The receptors here all came from a female donor with papillary thyroid cancer or a benign thyroid nodule (not recorded which). Some clones in this sample may be carry-over from other donors' samples.

The chain recombines TRBV29-1 with TRBJ2-4; tentatively, D is TRBD2 (6 bases). The CDR3 runs 13 residues. Germline-derived CDR1 and CDR2 are SQVTM and ANQGSEA. With 1 base removed from V and 11 bases from J, the gap between germline ends came to 15 bases. This CDR3 reads CSVEGGDLKVQYF. The CDR3 DNA sequence: TGCAGCGTTGAAGGGGGGGATCTGAAGGTTCAGTACTTC.

Notes on this clone: This may be a read error: a much more frequent sequence differs by one nucleotide. The identical CDR3 is also encoded by other nucleotide sequences in the sample. The chain has TRBV10-2 and TRBJ2-2, with TRBD2 as a possible D gene (5 bases). Germline assignment: CDR1 WSHSY and CDR2 SAAADI. The CDR3 is 16 residues long. Between the trimmed V and J ends, which lost 4 bases and 7 bases, there was a span of 19 bases. The DNA for the CDR3 is TGCGCCAGCAGTGCGCGTCTAGCTGGAGAGGACGGGGAGCTGTTTTTT. Protein sequence: CASSARLAGEDGELFF.

Comment on this clone: Being one base from a much bigger clone, this may be a read error. This sample also contains other DNA sequences that code for the same CDR3. The chain links TRBV18 to TRBJ2-5, with unresolved D. CDR1 is KGHSH, CDR2 LQKENI, per germline. The CDR3 contains 12 residues. V lost 3 bases, J lost 5 bases, and 7 bases lay in between. DNA for the CDR3: TGTGCCAGCTCACCGACGGGTGAGACCCAGTACTTC. Translating it yields CASSPTGETQYF.

A remark on this clone: Relative to the germline gene, one junction end is altered; a read error may explain this. The CDR3 is CAISHPYRGMYYGYTF. The DNA of the CDR3 is TGTGCCATCAGCCATCCATACAGGGGGATGTACTATGGCTACACCTTC. This chain uses TRBV11-1 with TRBJ1-2, with 8 positions matching TRBD1. CDR1 and CDR2 from the germline V gene are SGHAT and FQDESV (reference sequence). The CDR3 runs 16 residues.

On this clone itself: The junction departs from germline at one end; a sequencing error may be responsible. The V call is TRBV5-4, the J call TRBJ2-5; D is perhaps TRBD2 (6 bases). There are 13 residues in the CDR3. Germline CDR1 is SGHNT and CDR2 is YYREEE (reference sequence). CDR3 sequence: CASSLMGEETKYF. The CDR3 coding sequence is TGTGCCAGCAGCTTGATGGGGGAGGAGACCAAGTACTTC.

The gene calls are TRBV2 and TRBJ2-7; D remains ambiguous. The ends were cut back, 8 bases at V and 2 bases at J, with 22 bases in the middle. From germline, CDR1 is SNHLY and CDR2 FYNNEI. The CDR3 has 16 residues. The CDR3 coding sequence is TGTGCCAGCGTTGGAGAAATCTGGATGTCCGCCTACGAGCAGTACTTC. Translation gives CASVGEIWMSAYEQYF.

Many counts were recorded for this clone. The genes are TRBV5-1 and TRBJ2-1, with D possibly being TRBD2 (6 bases). This CDR3 spans 13 amino acids. The germline gives CDR1 SGHRS, CDR2 YFSETQ. V was cut by 7 bases and J by 4 bases, with 12 bases left in between. This CDR3 is CASAGTFYNEQFF. The CDR3 bases are TGCGCCAGCGCTGGGACTTTTTACAATGAGCAGTTCTTC.

This clone was seen more than once but under ten times. A much more abundant neighbour one base away suggests this may be a read error. This rearrangement joins TRBV7-6 to TRBJ2-2, with unresolved D. This CDR3 has 14 amino acids. In germline, CDR1 is SGHVS, CDR2 FNYEAQ. The CDR3 nucleotides are TGTGCCAGCATCTTAAATCCTGGGGTAGGGGAGCTGTTTTTT. Its protein is CASILNPGVGELFF.

This clone has a count of ten or more. The genes are TRBV7-2 and TRBJ2-7; 10 bases align to TRBD2. The germline V gene has CDR1 SGHTA and CDR2 FQGNSA. With 6 bases clipped from V and 3 bases from J, the junction kept 5 bases outside the gene matches. The CDR3 totals 14 residues. For the CDR3, the DNA is TGTGCCAGCAGTTTCGGACTAGCGGTCTACGAGCAGTACTTC. Translation gives CASSFGLAVYEQYF.

The sample holds many counts of this clone. The CDR3 here is CAISTEDRDNEQFF. CDR3 nucleotide sequence: TGTGCCATCAGTACAGAGGACAGGGACAATGAGCAGTTCTTC. The chain carries TRBV10-3 and TRBJ2-1; TRBD1 agrees at 8 bases. Germline CDR1 ENHRY, CDR2 SYGVKD. This CDR3 is 14 amino acids long. Trimming took 5 bases from V and 5 from J; bases not matched to a gene: 5.

This clone was seen many times. The V call is TRBV5-6, the J call TRBJ2-7; the match to TRBD1 covers 11 bases. CDR1 is SGHDT, CDR2 YYEEEE, per germline. The CDR3 length is 14 residues. Trimming removed 4 bases from V and 6 bases from J; junction bases left unmatched: 6. DNA for the CDR3: TGTGCCAGCAGCCCCGGGACAGGGGGTTTCGAGCAGTACTTC. Its protein product is CASSPGTGGFEQYF.

This clone was observed a handful of times. A much larger clone lies one base from this, so it may be a read error. This chain links TRBV28 with TRBJ1-1; D is undetermined. Germline loops: CDR1 MDHEN, CDR2 SYDVKM. V dropped 7 bases and J dropped 4 bases, with 16 bases sitting between them. The CDR3 length is 14 residues. CDR3 loop: CASIPRRLLTEAFF. CDR3 DNA sequence: TGTGCCAGCATCCCCCGACGGCTCCTCACTGAAGCTTTCTTT.

This clone was recorded many times. This rearrangement joins TRBV7-6 to TRBJ2-3, with TRBD1 as a possible D gene (5 bases). V dropped 4 bases and J dropped 4 bases, with 12 bases sitting between them. This CDR3 contains 14 residues. Germline V gene lookup returns CDR1 SGHVS and CDR2 FNYEAQ. The CDR3 DNA reads TGTGCCAGCAGCTCGACCCTCAGGGCAGATACGCAGTATTTT. Encoded protein: CASSSTLRADTQYF.

This clone was seen repeatedly, ten times or more. Germline and junction disagree at one end, which may indicate a read error. The rearrangement joins TRBV6-1 to TRBJ2-4; 8 nucleotides agree with TRBD2. Germline assignment: CDR1 MNHNS and CDR2 SASEGT. CDR3 length: 14 residues. The CDR3, as DNA: TGTGCCAGCAGGGAAGACACGGGAGGGAACATTCAGTACTTC. Translating it yields CASREDTGGNIQYF.

This clone was observed many times. V is TRBV19 and J is TRBJ2-3; the D is unclear. Germline CDR1 and CDR2: LNHDA and SQIVND (reference sequence). Trimming took off 1 base at V and 4 bases at J, with 6 bases between the two ends. CDR3 length: 13 amino acids. The CDR3 here is CASSIAGADTQYF. The CDR3 DNA reads as TGTGCCAGTAGTATAGCCGGCGCAGATACGCAGTATTTT.

Remarks on this clone: This sequence may be a read error, since a much larger clone differs from it by one base. The rearrangement links TRBV5-1 to TRBJ2-3; D gene uncertain. CDR1 and CDR2 from the germline V gene are SGHRS and YFSETQ. Deletions cut 0 bases from V and 7 bases from J, with 6 bases between. The CDR3 is 12 residues long. CDR3 sequence reads: CASSLVFYTQYF. CDR3 sequence (DNA): TGCGCCAGCAGCTTGGTGTTCTATACGCAGTATTTT.

This clone was seen ten or more times. The rearrangement joins TRBV5-1 to TRBJ2-1, with 13 positions matching TRBD2. The CDR3 is 16 amino acids. Germline values: CDR1 SGHRS, CDR2 YFSETQ. With 0 bases clipped from V and 6 bases from J, the junction kept 3 bases outside the gene matches. In DNA, the CDR3 is TGCGCCAGCAGCTTGGAAGGGACTAGCGGGATCAATGAGCAGTTCTTC. Translated: CASSLEGTSGINEQFF.

V usage is TRBV20-1 and J usage is TRBJ2-2; D call uncertain. Trimming left V 2 bases short and J 0 bases short, with 13 bases between. Per the germline V gene, CDR1 is DFQATT and CDR2 is SNEGSKA (reference sequence). The CDR3 loop spans 16 amino acids. CDR3: CSARNMSGPNTGELFF. As DNA, the CDR3 is TGCAGTGCTAGAAATATGTCAGGACCGAACACCGGGGAGCTGTTTTTT.

This clone showed up just a few times. Being one base from a much bigger clone, this may be a read error. The sample contains more than one DNA sequence encoding this CDR3. This chain joins TRBV12-3 or TRBV12-4 and TRBJ1-5; weak D call: TRBD1 (6 bases). The CDR3 is made up of 14 amino acids. The CDR3 loop reads CASSLGGRTQPQHF. CDR3 DNA: TGTGCCAGCAGTTTGGGGGGCAGGACGCAGCCCCAACATTTT.

Many counts were recorded for this clone. The chain has TRBV5-1 and TRBJ2-3; D is possibly TRBD1 or TRBD2 (6 bases each). Germline CDR1 reads SGHRS; CDR2 reads YFSETQ. The CDR3 is made up of 15 amino acids. V shed 0 bases and J shed 2 bases, with 10 bases lying between them. The CDR3 DNA sequence: TGCGCCAGCAGCTTGGTAGGGGGGTTCACAGATACGCAGTATTTT. Its protein is CASSLVGGFTDTQYF.